This T cell receptor beta chain was sequenced for a study of cytomegalovirus exposure and HLA in healthy donors. 13 Jbeta primers and 60 Vbeta primers were used for the PCR. In the source study's methods: Unique TCR beta chains numbered around 75 million in a later analysis, with about 9.9 million shared. Sequencing used immunoSEQ multiplex PCR; TCRdb keeps in-frame clones, though not all of them. D and trimming were read from the DNA, whereas the V and J calls and clone size are those reported in that table. Among more than 150,000 clones listed, more than 75% were seen once. Trimming cost V 1 base and J 3 bases, with 10 bases left between them. Germline V gene sequence: CDR1 SGHTA, CDR2 FQGNSA. This CDR3 region has 14 residues.

The receptor's source is a woman aged 25-40 years in good health and CMV-seropositive. The genes are TRBV7-2 and TRBJ2-7; possible D gene TRBD1, 5 bases. Sequenced: PBMCs. CDR3 region: CASSLDYRSYEQYF. The CDR3 DNA follows: TGTGCCAGCAGCTTAGACTACAGGAGCTACGAGCAGTACTTC. The entire variable domain, with the rest obtained from reference TRBV7-2 and TRBJ2-7, is as follows: GAGVSQSPSNKVTEKGKDVELRCDPISGHTALYWYRQSLGQGLEFLIYFQGNSAPDKSGLPSDRFSAERTGGSVSTLTIQRTQQEDSAVYLCASSLDYRSYEQYFGPGTRLTVT.